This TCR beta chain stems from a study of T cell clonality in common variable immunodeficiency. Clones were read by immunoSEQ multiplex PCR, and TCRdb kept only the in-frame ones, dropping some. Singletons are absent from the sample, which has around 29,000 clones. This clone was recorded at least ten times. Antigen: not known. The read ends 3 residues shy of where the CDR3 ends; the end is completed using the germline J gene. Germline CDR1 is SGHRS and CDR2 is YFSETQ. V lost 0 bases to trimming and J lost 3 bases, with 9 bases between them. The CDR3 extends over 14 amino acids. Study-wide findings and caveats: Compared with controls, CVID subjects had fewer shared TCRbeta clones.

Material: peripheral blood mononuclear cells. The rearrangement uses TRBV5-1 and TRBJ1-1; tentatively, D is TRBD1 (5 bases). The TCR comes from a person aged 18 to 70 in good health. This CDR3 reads CASSLAGGYTEAFF. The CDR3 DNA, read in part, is TGCGCCAGCAGCTTGGCGGGGGGTTACACTGAA.